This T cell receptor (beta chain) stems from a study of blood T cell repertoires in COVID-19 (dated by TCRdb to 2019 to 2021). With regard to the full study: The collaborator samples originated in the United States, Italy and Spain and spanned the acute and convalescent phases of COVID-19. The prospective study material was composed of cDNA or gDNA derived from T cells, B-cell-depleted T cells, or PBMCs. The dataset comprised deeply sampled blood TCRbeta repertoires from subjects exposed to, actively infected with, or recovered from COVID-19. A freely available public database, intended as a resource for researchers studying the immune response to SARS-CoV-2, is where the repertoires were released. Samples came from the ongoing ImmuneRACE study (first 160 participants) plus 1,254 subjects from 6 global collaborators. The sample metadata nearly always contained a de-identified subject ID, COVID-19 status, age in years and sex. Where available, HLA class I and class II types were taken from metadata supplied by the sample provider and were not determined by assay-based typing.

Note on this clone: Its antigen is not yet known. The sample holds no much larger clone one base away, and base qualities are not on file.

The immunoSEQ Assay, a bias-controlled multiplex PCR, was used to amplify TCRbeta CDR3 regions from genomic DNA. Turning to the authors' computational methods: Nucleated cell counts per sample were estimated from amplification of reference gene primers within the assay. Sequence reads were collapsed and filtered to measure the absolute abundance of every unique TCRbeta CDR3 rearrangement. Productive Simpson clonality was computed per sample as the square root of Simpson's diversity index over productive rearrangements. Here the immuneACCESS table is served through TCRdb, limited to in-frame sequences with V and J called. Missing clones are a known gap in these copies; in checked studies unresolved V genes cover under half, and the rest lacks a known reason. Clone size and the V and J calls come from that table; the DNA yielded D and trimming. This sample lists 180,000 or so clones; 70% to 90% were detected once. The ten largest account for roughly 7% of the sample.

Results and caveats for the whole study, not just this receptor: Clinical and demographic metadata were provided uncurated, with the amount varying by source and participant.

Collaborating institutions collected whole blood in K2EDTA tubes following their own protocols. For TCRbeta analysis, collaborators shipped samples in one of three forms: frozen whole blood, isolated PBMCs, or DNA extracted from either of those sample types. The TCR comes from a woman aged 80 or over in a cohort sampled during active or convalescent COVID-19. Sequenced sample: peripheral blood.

The base sequence is TGTGCCAGCAGTGGCCCGGGAGCCTACAATGAGCAGTTCTTC. Translated, it reads CASSGPGAYNEQFF. The V gene is TRBV25-1 and the J gene is TRBJ2-1; TRBD2 is perhaps the D gene, given 6 matching bases. V is reduced by 4 bases and J by 2 bases, leaving a spacing of 9 bases between them. The CDR3 measures 14 amino acids from cysteine to phenylalanine. The kept DNA is CDR3 alone, 42 bases in frame from the first base. CDR1 MGHDK and CDR2 SYGVNS are derived from the germline V gene.